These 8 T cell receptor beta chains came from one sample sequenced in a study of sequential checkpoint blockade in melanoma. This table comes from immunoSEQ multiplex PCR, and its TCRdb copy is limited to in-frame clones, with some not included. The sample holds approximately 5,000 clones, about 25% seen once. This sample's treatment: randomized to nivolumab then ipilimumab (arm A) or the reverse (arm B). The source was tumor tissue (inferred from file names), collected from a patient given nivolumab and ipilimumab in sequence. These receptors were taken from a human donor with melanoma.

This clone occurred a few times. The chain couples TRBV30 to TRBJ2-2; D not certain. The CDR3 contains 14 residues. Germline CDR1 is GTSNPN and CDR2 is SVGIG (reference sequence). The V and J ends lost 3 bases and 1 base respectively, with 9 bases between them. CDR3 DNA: TGTGCCTGGAGGGGGAACGGGAACACCGGGGAGCTGTTTTTT. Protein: CAWRGNGNTGELFF.

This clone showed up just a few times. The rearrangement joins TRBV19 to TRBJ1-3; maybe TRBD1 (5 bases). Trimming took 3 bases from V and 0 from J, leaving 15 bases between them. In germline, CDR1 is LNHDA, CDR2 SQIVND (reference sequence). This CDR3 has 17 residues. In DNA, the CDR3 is TGTGCCAGTAGTATTAGGGGCACCCGCACCTCTGGAAACACCATATATTTT. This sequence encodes CASSIRGTRTSGNTIYF. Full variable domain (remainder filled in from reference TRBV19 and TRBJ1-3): DGGITQSPKYLFRKEGQNVTLSCEQNLNHDAMYWYRQDPGQGLRLIYYSQIVNDFQKGDIAEGYSVSREKKESFPLTVTSAQKNPTAFYLCASSIRGTRTSGNTIYFGEGSWLTVV.

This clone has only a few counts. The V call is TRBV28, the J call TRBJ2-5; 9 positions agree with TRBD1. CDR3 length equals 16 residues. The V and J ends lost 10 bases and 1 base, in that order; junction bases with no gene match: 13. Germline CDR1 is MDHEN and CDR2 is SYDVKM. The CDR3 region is CAITGQGKLIQETQYF. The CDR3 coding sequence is TGTGCCATAACGGGACAGGGAAAACTAATCCAAGAGACCCAGTACTTC. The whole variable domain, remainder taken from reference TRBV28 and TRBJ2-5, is DVKVTQSSRYLVKRTGEKVFLECVQDMDHENMFWYRQDPGLGLRLIYFSYDVKMKEKGDIPEGYSVSREKKERFSLILESASTNQTSMYLCAITGQGKLIQETQYFGPGTRLLVL.

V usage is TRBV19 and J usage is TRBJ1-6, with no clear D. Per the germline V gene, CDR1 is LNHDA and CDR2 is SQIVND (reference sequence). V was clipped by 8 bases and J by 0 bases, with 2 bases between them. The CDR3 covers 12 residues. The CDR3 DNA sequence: TGTGCCAGTGCCTCCTATAATTCACCCCTCCACTTT. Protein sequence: CASASYNSPLHF.

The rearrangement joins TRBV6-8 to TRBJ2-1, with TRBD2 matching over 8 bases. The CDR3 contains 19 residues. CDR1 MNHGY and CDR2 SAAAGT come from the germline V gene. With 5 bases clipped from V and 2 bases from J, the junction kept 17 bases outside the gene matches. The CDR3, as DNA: TGTGCCAGCAGTGTCTTTAACCTCCCACTAGCGGTGGCCTACAATGAGCAGTTCTTC. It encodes CASSVFNLPLAVAYNEQFF.

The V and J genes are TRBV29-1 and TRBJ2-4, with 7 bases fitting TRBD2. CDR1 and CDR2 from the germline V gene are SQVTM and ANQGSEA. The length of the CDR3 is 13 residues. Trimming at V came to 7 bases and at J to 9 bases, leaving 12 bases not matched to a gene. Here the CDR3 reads CSATREGGGIQYF. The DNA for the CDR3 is TGCAGCGCCACTAGGGAGGGAGGAGGCATTCAGTACTTC.

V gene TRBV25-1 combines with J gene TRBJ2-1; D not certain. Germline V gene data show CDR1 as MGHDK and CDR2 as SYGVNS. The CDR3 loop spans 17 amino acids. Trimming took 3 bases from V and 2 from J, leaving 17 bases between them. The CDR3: CASSDRQVFRAYNEQFF. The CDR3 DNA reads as TGTGCCAGCAGTGATCGGCAGGTATTCCGGGCCTACAATGAGCAGTTCTTC.

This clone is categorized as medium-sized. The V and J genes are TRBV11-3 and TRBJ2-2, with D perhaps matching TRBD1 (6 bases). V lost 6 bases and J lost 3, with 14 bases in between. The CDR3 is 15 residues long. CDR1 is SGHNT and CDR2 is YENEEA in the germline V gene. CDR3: CASRPGTHYTGELFF. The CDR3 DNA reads TGTGCCAGCAGACCCGGGACACACTACACCGGGGAGCTGTTTTTT.